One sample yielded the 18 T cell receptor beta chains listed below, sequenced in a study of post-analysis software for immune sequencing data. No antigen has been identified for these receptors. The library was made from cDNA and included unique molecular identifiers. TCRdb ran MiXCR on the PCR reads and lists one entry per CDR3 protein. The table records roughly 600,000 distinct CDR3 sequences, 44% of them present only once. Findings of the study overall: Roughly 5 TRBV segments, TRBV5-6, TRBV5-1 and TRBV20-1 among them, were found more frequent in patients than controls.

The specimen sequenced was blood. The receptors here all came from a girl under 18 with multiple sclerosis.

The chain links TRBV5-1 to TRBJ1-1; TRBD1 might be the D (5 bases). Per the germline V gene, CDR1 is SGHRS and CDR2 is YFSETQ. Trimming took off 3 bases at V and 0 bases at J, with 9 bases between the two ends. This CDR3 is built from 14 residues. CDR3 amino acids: CASSWEGLNTEAFF. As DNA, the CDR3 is TGCGCCAGCAGCTGGGAGGGGTTGAACACTGAAGCTTTCTTT.

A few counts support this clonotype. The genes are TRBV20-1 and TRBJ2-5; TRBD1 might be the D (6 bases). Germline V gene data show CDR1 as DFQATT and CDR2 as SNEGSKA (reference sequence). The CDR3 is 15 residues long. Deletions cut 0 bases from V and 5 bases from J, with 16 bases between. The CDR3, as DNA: TGCAGTGCTAGAGAAGGGCGCCTAAGGGGGGAGACCCAGTACTTC. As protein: CSAREGRLRGETQYF.

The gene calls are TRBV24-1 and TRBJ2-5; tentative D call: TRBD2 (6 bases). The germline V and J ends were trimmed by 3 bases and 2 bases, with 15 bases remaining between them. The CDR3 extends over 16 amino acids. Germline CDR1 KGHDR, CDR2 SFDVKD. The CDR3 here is CATSDPGSSGQETQYF. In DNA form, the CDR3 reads TGTGCCACCAGTGATCCGGGAAGTAGCGGACAAGAGACCCAGTACTTC.

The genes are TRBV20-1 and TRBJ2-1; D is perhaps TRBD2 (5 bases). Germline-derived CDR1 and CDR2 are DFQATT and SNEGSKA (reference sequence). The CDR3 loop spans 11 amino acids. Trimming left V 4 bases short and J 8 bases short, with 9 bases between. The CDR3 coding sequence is TGCAGTGCTAAAATTAGCGATGAGCAGTTCTTC. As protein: CSAKISDEQFF.

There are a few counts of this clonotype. The CDR3 DNA sequence: TGCAGTGCTAGAGCGGGATGGAGCACAGATACGCAGTATTTT. Translated: CSARAGWSTDTQYF. This sequence joins TRBV20-1 and TRBJ2-3, with D possibly TRBD2 on 5 matching bases. The V end was cut by 1 base, the J end by 0 bases, with 8 bases between. CDR3 length: 14 amino acids. Germline loops: CDR1 DFQATT, CDR2 SNEGSKA (reference sequence).

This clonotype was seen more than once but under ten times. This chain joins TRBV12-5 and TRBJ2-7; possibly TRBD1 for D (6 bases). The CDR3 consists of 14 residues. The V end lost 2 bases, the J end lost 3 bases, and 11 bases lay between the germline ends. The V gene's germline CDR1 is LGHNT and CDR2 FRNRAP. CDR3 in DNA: TGTGCTAGTGGTTTGAGATCAGGGGTCTACGAGCAGTACTTC. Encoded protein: CASGLRSGVYEQYF. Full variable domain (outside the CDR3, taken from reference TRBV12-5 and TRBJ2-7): DARVTQTPRHKVTEMGQEVTMRCQPILGHNTVFWYRQTMMQGLELLAYFRNRAPLDDSGMPKDRFSAEMPDATLATLKIQPSEPRDSAVYFCASGLRSGVYEQYFGPGTRLTVT.

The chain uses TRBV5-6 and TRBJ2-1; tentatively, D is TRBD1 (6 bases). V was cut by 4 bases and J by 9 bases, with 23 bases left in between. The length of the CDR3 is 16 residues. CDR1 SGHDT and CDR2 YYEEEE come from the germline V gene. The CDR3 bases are TGTGCCAGCAGCGGAACAGGGACCCAATGGATAGCTGAGCAGTTCTTC. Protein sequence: CASSGTGTQWIAEQFF.

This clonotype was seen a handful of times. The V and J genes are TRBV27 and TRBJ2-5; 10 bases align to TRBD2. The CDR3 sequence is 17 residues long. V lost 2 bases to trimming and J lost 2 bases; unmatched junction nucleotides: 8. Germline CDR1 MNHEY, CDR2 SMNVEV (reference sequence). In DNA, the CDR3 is TGTGCCAGCAGTTTAATAGGAAGCGGGGGGGCTCAAGAGACCCAGTACTTC. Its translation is CASSLIGSGGAQETQYF.

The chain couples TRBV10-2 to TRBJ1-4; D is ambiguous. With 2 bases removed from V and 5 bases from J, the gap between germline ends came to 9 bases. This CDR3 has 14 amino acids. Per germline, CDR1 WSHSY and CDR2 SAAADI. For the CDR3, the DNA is TGCGCCAGCAGTGAGGCGGGTTTGAATGAAAAACTGTTTTTT. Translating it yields CASSEAGLNEKLFF.

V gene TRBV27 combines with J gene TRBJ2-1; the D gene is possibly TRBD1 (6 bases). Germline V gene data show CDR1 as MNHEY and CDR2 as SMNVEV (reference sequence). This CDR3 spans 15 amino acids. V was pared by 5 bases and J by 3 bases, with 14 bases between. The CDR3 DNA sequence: TGTGCCAGCAGTCCGGACAGCCCGAACTACAATGAGCAGTTCTTC. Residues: CASSPDSPNYNEQFF.

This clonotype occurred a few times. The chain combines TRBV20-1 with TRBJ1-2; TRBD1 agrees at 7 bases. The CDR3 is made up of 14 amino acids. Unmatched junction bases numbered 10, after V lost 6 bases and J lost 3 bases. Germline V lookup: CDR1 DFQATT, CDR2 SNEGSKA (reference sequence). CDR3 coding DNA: TGCAGTGCCACCGAGTTAACAGGGGACTATGGCTACACCTTC. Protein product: CSATELTGDYGYTF.

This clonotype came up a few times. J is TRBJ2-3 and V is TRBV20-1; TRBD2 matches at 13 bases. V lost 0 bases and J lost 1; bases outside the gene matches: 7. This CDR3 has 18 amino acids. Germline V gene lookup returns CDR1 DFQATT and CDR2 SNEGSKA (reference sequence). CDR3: CSARDLPGLAGRTDTQYF. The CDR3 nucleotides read TGCAGTGCTAGAGATCTCCCGGGACTAGCGGGGCGCACAGATACGCAGTATTTT.

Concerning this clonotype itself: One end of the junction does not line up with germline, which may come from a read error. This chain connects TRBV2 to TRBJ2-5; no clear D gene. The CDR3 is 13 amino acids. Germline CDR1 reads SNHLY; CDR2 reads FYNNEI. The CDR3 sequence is CAGSGSEGETQYF. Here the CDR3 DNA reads TGTGCCGGCAGTGGGTCCGAAGGAGAGACCCAGTACTTC.

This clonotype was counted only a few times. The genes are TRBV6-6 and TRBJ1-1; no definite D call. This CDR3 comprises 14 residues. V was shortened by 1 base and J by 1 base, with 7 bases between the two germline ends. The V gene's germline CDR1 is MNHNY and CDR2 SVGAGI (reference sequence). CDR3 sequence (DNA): TGTGCCAGCAGTTACTATAACCAGAACACTGAAGCTTTCTTT. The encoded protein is CASSYYNQNTEAFF.

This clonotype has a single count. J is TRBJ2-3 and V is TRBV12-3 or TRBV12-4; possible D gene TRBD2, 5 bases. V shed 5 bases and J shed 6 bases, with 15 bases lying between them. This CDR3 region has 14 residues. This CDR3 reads CASSPGMNKDTQYF. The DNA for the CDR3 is TGTGCCAGCAGTCCCGGGATGAATAAGGATACGCAGTATTTT.

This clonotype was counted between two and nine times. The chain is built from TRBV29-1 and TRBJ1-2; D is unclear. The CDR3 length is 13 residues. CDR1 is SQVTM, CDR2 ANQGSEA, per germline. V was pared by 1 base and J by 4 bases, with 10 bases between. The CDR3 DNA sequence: TGCAGCGTTGAAGTTCAGAGTACCTATGGCTACACCTTC. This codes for CSVEVQSTYGYTF.

The CDR3 bases are TGTGCCAGCAGCCTCGGGGGCGGATATAATGAAAAACTGTTTTTT. Translating gives CASSLGGGYNEKLFF. The rearrangement joins TRBV6-6 to TRBJ1-4; D may be TRBD1 (6 bases). The CDR3 extends over 15 amino acids. Germline V gene sequence: CDR1 MNHNY, CDR2 SVGAGI (reference sequence). With 6 bases removed from V and 4 bases from J, the gap between germline ends came to 15 bases.

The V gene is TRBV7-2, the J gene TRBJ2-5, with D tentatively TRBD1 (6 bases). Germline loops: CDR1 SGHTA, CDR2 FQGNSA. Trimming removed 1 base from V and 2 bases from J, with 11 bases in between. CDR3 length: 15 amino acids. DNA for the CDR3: TGTGCCAGCAGCTTAGGTCCAGGGGTTCAAGAGACCCAGTACTTC. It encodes CASSLGPGVQETQYF.